This T cell receptor beta chain emerged from a study of blood T cell repertoires in COVID-19 (dated by TCRdb to 2018 to 2020). Notes on the research overall: The collaborator samples originated in the United States, Italy and Spain and spanned the acute and convalescent phases of COVID-19. Samples were obtained from the ongoing ImmuneRACE study (first 160 participants) and from about 1,300 subjects provided by 6 global collaborators. A de-identified subject ID, COVID-19 status, age in years and sex were almost always included in the sample metadata. Where available, HLA class I and class II types were taken from metadata supplied by the sample provider and were not determined by assay-based typing. The repertoires were released in a freely available public database intended as a resource for research on the immune response to SARS-CoV-2. The prospective study material was composed of cDNA or gDNA derived from T cells, B-cell-depleted T cells, or PBMCs. Subjects who had been exposed to COVID-19, were actively infected with it, or had recovered from it provided the deeply sampled blood TCRbeta repertoires that made up the dataset.

Whole blood was collected in K2EDTA tubes by collaborating institutions according to the institutions' own protocols. For TCRbeta analysis, collaborators shipped samples in one of three forms: frozen whole blood, isolated PBMCs, or DNA extracted from either of those sample types. CDR1 and CDR2 (LNHDA, SQIVND) derive from the germline V gene (reference sequence). Unmatched junction bases come to 6, with V trimmed by 2 bases and J by 5 bases. The cysteine opens and the phenylalanine closes a CDR3 of 15 amino acids. CDR3 DNA only is kept here, 45 bases in frame from base 1. For this clone: Its binding antigen is unknown. No clone much larger than this one lies a single base away; base qualities are absent.

What the work shows at the level of the full study, not this receptor alone: Clinical and demographic metadata were provided uncurated, with the amount varying by source and participant.

TCRbeta CDR3 regions were amplified from genomic DNA by means of the immunoSEQ Assay, a bias-controlled multiplex PCR. The study's processing was this. Within the assay, amplification of reference gene primers was used to estimate how many nucleated cells each sample contained. Sequence reads were collapsed and filtered to measure the absolute abundance of every unique TCRbeta CDR3 rearrangement. Productive Simpson clonality was computed per sample as the square root of Simpson's diversity index over productive rearrangements. What TCRdb holds here is the immuneACCESS table cut down to in-frame rearrangements. Part of the clones is not present; checked against another copy, under half of the missing clones reflect an unresolved V gene, and the others are unexplained. The V and J calls and clone size were taken over from that table, and D and trimming were inferred from the DNA. Counted in this sample were 200,000 to 250,000 clones; 65% to 85% of them appeared once. The ten biggest clones cover over 10% of the sample.

This receptor was taken from a human donor in a cohort sampled during active COVID-19. The sequence is built from TRBV19 and TRBJ1-5; a stretch of 7 junction bases matches TRBD1. Sequenced sample: peripheral blood. The bases are TGTGCCAGTAGTATACGCACAGGGGAATATCAGCCCCAGCATTTT. Protein translation: CASSIRTGEYQPQHF.